This is a list of T cell receptor beta chains from one sample in a study of CD4 T cells in relation to SARS-CoV-2 and coronaviruses. Profiling relied on immunoSEQ multiplex PCR, and the TCRdb table lists in-frame clones only, not all of them. The sample lists 35,000 to 40,000 clones, 80% to 90% occurring once. The sample comprised memory CD4+ T cells from PBMCs. The receptors here all came from an adult with COVID-19. The CDR3 runs from the conserved cysteine through the conserved F or W. Each record gives: V gene, clone size, D gene, J gene, CDR3 DNA, CDR3 protein. A D gene is named only where the DNA matches it firmly. For some rows the clone size is stated as once, few or many, or as a class when expanded; others skip it.

TRBV28,-,-,TRBJ1-5,TGTGCCAGCAGTTTAATCGTAAGCAATCAGCCCCAGCATTTT,CASSLIVSNQPQHF
TRBV7-9,-,TRBD1,TRBJ2-5,TGTGCCAGCAGCTTCTGGGACAGGGATGCCGAGACCCAGTACTTC,CASSFWDRDAETQYF
TRBV28,-,-,TRBJ2-3,TGTGCCAGCAGTTTATGGGGCGCCCGGACAGATACGCAGTATTTT,CASSLWGARTDTQYF
TRBV11-2,few,-,TRBJ2-7,TGTGCCAGCAGCTCTACAGGGGGGGGCTCCTACGAGCAGTACTTC,CASSSTGGGSYEQYF
TRBV5-1,-,TRBD2,TRBJ2-3,TGCGCCAGCAGCCCCCGGACTAGCGGGAGTGTCACAGATACGCAGTATTTT,CASSPRTSGSVTDTQYF
TRBV7-2,-,TRBD1,TRBJ1-1,TGTGCCAGCAGCTTGACCGGGACAGCCATGAACACTGAAGCTTTCTTT,CASSLTGTAMNTEAFF
TRBV9,-,-,TRBJ1-5,TGTGCCAGCAGCGTAGAGCCACAGGGCAATCAGCCCCAGCATTTT,CASSVEPQGNQPQHF
TRBV10-2,-,TRBD2,TRBJ2-7,TGCGCCAGCAGCTGGGGACTAGCGGGAGCTGAGAGCGCCGAGCAGTACTTC,CASSWGLAGAESAEQYF
TRBV6-5,-,-,TRBJ1-2,TGTGCCACTCTGGGGACTCCCTATGGCTACACCTTC,CATLGTPYGYTF
TRBV9,-,TRBD1,TRBJ1-4,TGTGCCAGCAGTCCCGGGACAGGGGAACATGAAAAACTGTTTTTT,CASSPGTGEHEKLFF
TRBV7-2,-,-,TRBJ2-7,TGTGCCAGCAGCTTAAGGGGAGGCCCAACCTACGAGCAGTACTTC,CASSLRGGPTYEQYF
TRBV18,-,-,TRBJ2-6,TGTGCCAGCTCAGAAACGTCTGGGGCCAACGTCCTGACTTTC,CASSETSGANVLTF
TRBV5-1,-,-,TRBJ2-1,TGCGCCAGCAGCTTGGATTATTTGCTGAAGTGGTATGAGCAGTTCTTC,CASSLDYLLKWYEQFF
TRBV18,-,TRBD1,TRBJ2-7,TGTGCCAGCTCAACAGGGACAGACTCCTACGAGCAGTACTTC,CASSTGTDSYEQYF
TRBV9,-,TRBD2,TRBJ2-3,TGTGCCAGCAGCGTCGGACTAGCGATAACTAGCACAGATACGCAGTATTTT,CASSVGLAITSTDTQYF
TRBV18,-,-,TRBJ1-6,TGTGCCAGCTCACCACGCATGGCTAATTCACCCCTCCACTTT,CASSPRMANSPLHF
TRBV2,-,TRBD2,TRBJ2-1,TGTGCCAGCAGTGAAGTTACTCTAGCGGGAGGGCCCAATGAGCAGTTCTTC,CASSEVTLAGGPNEQFF
TRBV4-1,-,-,TRBJ2-3,TGCGCCAGCAGCCAAGGGTTAAGGCGGAGAAGCACAGATACGCAGTATTTT,CASSQGLRRRSTDTQYF
TRBV29-1,-,TRBD1,TRBJ2-5,TGCAGCGTCTACAGGGGGCCCCCCCGGGAGACCCAGTACTTC,CSVYRGPPRETQYF
TRBV6-5,-,-,TRBJ1-1,TGTGCCAGCGCCAGAGACAGGCTGAACACTGAAGCTTTCTTT,CASARDRLNTEAFF
TRBV6-5,-,-,TRBJ1-2,TGTGCCAGCAGGCTCGGGGCAGGGCCCAACTATGGCTACACCTTC,CASRLGAGPNYGYTF
TRBV19,-,-,TRBJ2-3,TGTGCCAGTAGTATAGATTGGGACAGCACAGATACGCAGTATTTT,CASSIDWDSTDTQYF
TRBV11-1,-,-,TRBJ2-1,TGTGCCAGCAGCTTGAACTACAATGAGCAGTTCTTC,CASSLNYNEQFF
TRBV5-4,-,-,TRBJ2-1,TGTGCCAGCAGCCTCCCGGGACGTAGCAATGAGCAGTTCTTC,CASSLPGRSNEQFF
TRBV9,-,TRBD2,TRBJ2-7,TGTGCCAGCAGCTTGGTCGGTGCGGGAGCGGACGAGCAGTACTTC,CASSLVGAGADEQYF
TRBV2,-,-,TRBJ1-2,TGTGCCAGCAGTCCAGCTTTCGGTTTCTATGGCTACACCTTC,CASSPAFGFYGYTF
TRBV5-4,-,-,TRBJ2-4,TGTGCCAGCAGCTGGGCCGGGACCGAAAACATTCAGTACTTC,CASSWAGTENIQYF
TRBV5-4,few,TRBD1,TRBJ1-6,TGTGCCAGCAGCCGGGACAGGGCGAATAATTCACCCCTCCACTTT,CASSRDRANNSPLHF